What follows are 16 T cell receptor beta chains derived from one specimen sequenced in a study of blood T cell repertoires in COVID-19. Sequencing used immunoSEQ multiplex PCR; TCRdb keeps in-frame clones, though not all of them. Here the sample spans 250,000 or so clones, 88% being singletons. Sequences were obtained from peripheral blood. The receptors stem from a man older than 75 with acute or convalescent COVID-19.

The sample holds a few counts of this clone. The same CDR3 arises from other DNA sequences in this sample as well. The genes are TRBV19 and TRBJ1-5, with TRBD1 matching over 8 bases. Trimming removed 6 bases from V and 7 bases from J; junction bases left unmatched: 5. The CDR3 runs 13 residues. Germline CDR1 is LNHDA and CDR2 is SQIVND (reference sequence). The CDR3 protein is CASSGTGGQPQHF. In DNA form, the CDR3 reads TGTGCCAGTAGCGGAACAGGGGGACAGCCCCAGCATTTT.

The chain links TRBV7-9 to TRBJ2-2; no reliable D call. This CDR3 region has 15 residues. Germline lookup yields CDR1 SEHNR and CDR2 FQNEAQ (reference sequence). V was trimmed by 1 base and J by 4 bases, leaving 10 bases between them. The CDR3 here is CASSLGRPATGELFF. CDR3 in DNA: TGTGCCAGCAGCTTAGGCAGGCCAGCCACCGGGGAGCTGTTTTTT.

This clone was seen only once. The gene calls are TRBV7-2 and TRBJ2-2; 7 bases are shared with TRBD1. The V and J ends lost 4 bases and 2 bases, in that order; junction bases with no gene match: 10. Germline loops: CDR1 SGHTA, CDR2 FQGNSA. The CDR3 is 17 amino acids. In DNA form, the CDR3 reads TGTGCCAGCAGCTCGCAGGGGGTTCGACTTAACACCGGGGAGCTGTTTTTT. Translation: CASSSQGVRLNTGELFF.

V is TRBV9 and J is TRBJ2-3, with 7 positions matching TRBD1. The junction had 6 bases not matched to a gene; V was cut back by 2 bases and J by 3 bases. Germline V gene data show CDR1 as SGDLS and CDR2 as YYNGEE. This CDR3 contains 15 residues. The chain's CDR3 is CASSVRQGRTDTQYF. DNA for the CDR3: TGTGCCAGCAGCGTTCGACAGGGAAGGACAGATACGCAGTATTTT.

The gene calls are TRBV27 and TRBJ2-2; D unclear. Deletions cut 5 bases from V and 4 bases from J, with 17 bases between. Germline CDR1 reads MNHEY; CDR2 reads SMNVEV (reference sequence). The CDR3 consists of 16 residues. CDR3 nucleotide sequence: TGTGCCAGCAGTCCGGTCACCTCCTCCGGCACCGGGGAGCTGTTTTTT. Protein: CASSPVTSSGTGELFF.

The CDR3 DNA sequence: TGTGCCAGCAGCCCAAACAGGGGAAGGGTTCCCGAGCAGTACTTC. Amino acids: CASSPNRGRVPEQYF. V is TRBV7-9 and J is TRBJ2-7, with 7 bases fitting TRBD1. The CDR3 is 15 residues long. Trimming cost V 5 bases and J 6 bases; bases outside gene matches: 13. Germline CDR1 reads SEHNR; CDR2 reads FQNEAQ (reference sequence).

This clone was seen a handful of times. This chain joins TRBV19 and TRBJ2-4; D perhaps matches TRBD1 (6 bases). V was trimmed by 1 base and J by 1 base, leaving 14 bases between them. CDR1 is LNHDA, CDR2 SQIVND, per germline (reference sequence). CDR3 length: 17 amino acids. The CDR3 is CASSIAGDPGAKNIQYF. Here the CDR3 DNA reads TGTGCCAGTAGTATAGCAGGGGATCCCGGGGCCAAAAACATTCAGTACTTC. The complete variable domain, with remaining parts taken from reference TRBV19 and TRBJ2-4, reads DGGITQSPKYLFRKEGQNVTLSCEQNLNHDAMYWYRQDPGQGLRLIYYSQIVNDFQKGDIAEGYSVSREKKESFPLTVTSAQKNPTAFYLCASSIAGDPGAKNIQYFGAGTRLSVL.

This clone has just a few counts. This chain joins TRBV27 and TRBJ2-7, with D possibly TRBD2 on 6 matching bases. This CDR3 is 13 amino acids long. From germline, CDR1 is MNHEY and CDR2 SMNVEV (reference sequence). Deletions cut 2 bases from V and 2 bases from J, with 7 bases between. The CDR3 DNA reads TGTGCCAGCAGTTTAACGGGGGCCTACGAGCAGTACTTC. This sequence encodes CASSLTGAYEQYF.

V and J are TRBV24-1 and TRBJ1-2; D gene ambiguous. Trimming left V 1 base short and J 4 bases short, with 9 bases between. CDR3 length: 14 amino acids. Germline loops: CDR1 KGHDR, CDR2 SFDVKD. The CDR3 nucleotides are TGTGCCACCAGTGATTTACCGCGCACCTATGGCTACACCTTC. Translated: CATSDLPRTYGYTF.

The CDR3 loop is CASSVASGTSYEQYF. The DNA of the CDR3 is TGTGCCAGCAGCGTGGCGAGCGGGACGTCCTACGAGCAGTACTTC. The gene calls are TRBV27 and TRBJ2-7, with TRBD2 matching over 7 bases. Germline V gives CDR1 MNHEY, CDR2 SMNVEV (reference sequence). CDR3 length equals 15 residues. V lost 6 bases and J lost 1; bases outside the gene matches: 9.

This clone was recorded only once. The chain is built from TRBV27 and TRBJ1-1, with TRBD1 matching 9 bases. The CDR3 extends over 16 amino acids. The junction had 8 bases not matched to a gene; V was cut back by 6 bases and J by 0 bases. Germline CDR1 MNHEY, CDR2 SMNVEV (reference sequence). The DNA for the CDR3 is TGTGCCAGCAGGAGGGGACAGGGCCTTTTGAACACTGAAGCTTTCTTT. As protein: CASRRGQGLLNTEAFF.

The chain is built from TRBV7-2 and TRBJ1-1, with TRBD1 matching 8 bases. The length of the CDR3 is 14 residues. V lost 6 bases and J lost 3; bases outside the gene matches: 6. In germline, CDR1 is SGHTA, CDR2 FQGNSA. The CDR3 sequence is CASRQGARYTEAFF. The DNA of the CDR3 is TGTGCCAGCAGGCAGGGGGCTCGCTACACTGAAGCTTTCTTT.

The chain employs TRBV6-6 and TRBJ2-5; D gene unclear. V lost 4 bases and J lost 7, with 13 bases in between. Germline CDR1 is MNHNY and CDR2 is SVGAGI (reference sequence). The CDR3 consists of 13 residues. The CDR3 reads CASSSTLRGTQYF. The CDR3 DNA sequence: TGTGCCAGCAGTTCGACGCTTAGAGGGACCCAGTACTTC.

The chain joins TRBV19 to TRBJ2-6; 7 nucleotides agree with TRBD1. Germline V gene data show CDR1 as LNHDA and CDR2 as SQIVND (reference sequence). Trimming cost V 3 bases and J 2 bases; bases outside gene matches: 10. The CDR3 is 18 amino acids. This CDR3 is CASSISGRGSAGANVLTF. DNA for the CDR3: TGTGCCAGTAGTATCTCAGGCAGGGGGAGTGCTGGGGCCAACGTCCTGACTTTC.

The chain carries TRBV5-5 and TRBJ1-2; TRBD1 matches 8 bases. This CDR3 is 13 amino acids long. Germline lookup yields CDR1 SGHKS and CDR2 YYEKEE (reference sequence). The junction had 8 bases not matched to a gene; V was cut back by 5 bases and J by 8 bases. In DNA form, the CDR3 reads TGTGCCAGCAGGCTGACAGGGGAGGGAGGCTACACCTTC. This gives the protein CASRLTGEGGYTF.

The chain couples TRBV5-5 to TRBJ1-1; D is possibly TRBD1 (6 bases). Germline V gene sequence: CDR1 SGHKS, CDR2 YYEKEE (reference sequence). V was pared by 1 base and J by 1 base, with 14 bases between. The CDR3 loop spans 16 amino acids. This chain's CDR3 is CASSLYVRGTNTEAFF. In DNA, the CDR3 is TGTGCCAGCAGCTTGTATGTCAGGGGTACGAACACTGAAGCTTTCTTT.